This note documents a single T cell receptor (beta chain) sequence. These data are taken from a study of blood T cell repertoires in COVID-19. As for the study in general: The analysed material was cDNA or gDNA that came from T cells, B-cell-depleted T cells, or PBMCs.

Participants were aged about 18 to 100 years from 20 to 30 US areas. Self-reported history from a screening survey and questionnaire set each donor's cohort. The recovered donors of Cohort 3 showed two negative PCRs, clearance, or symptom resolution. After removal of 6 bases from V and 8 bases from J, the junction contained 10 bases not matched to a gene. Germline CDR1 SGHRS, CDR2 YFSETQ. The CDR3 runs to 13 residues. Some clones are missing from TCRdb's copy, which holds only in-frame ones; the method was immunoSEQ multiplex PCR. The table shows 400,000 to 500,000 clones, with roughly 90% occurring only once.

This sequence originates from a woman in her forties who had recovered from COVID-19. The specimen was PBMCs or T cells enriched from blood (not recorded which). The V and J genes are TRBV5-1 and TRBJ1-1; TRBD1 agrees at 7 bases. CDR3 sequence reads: CASTADRSQEAFF. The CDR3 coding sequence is TGCGCCAGCACCGCGGACAGGAGTCAGGAAGCTTTCTTT. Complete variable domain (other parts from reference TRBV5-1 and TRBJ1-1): KAGVTQTPRYLIKTRGQQVTLSCSPISGHRSVSWYQQTPGQGLQFLFEYFSETQRNKGNFPGRFSGRQFSNSRSEMNVSTLELGDSALYLCASTADRSQEAFFGQGTRLTVV.